This T cell receptor (beta chain) emerged from a study of control samples from healthy donors and cancer patients. The table came from immunoSEQ multiplex PCR; TCRdb's copy has only in-frame clones and leaves some out. The data show about 190,000 clones, with 85% to 95% seen just once and more than 1.4% held by the top ten. Germline V gene lookup returns CDR1 SNHLY and CDR2 FYNNEI. The CDR3 totals 11 residues. With 7 bases removed from V and 10 bases from J, the gap between germline ends came to 13 bases. The rearrangement links TRBV2 to TRBJ1-1; TRBD1 might be the D (6 bases). The source material was blood. The receptor was isolated from a man in his late teens or twenties in good health. The CDR3 spells CASNRGRPAFF. For the CDR3, the DNA is TGTGCCAGCAACCGGGGGCGTCCAGCTTTCTTT.